Listed here are 9 T cell receptor beta chains from one sample, sequenced in a study of T cell changes during pregnancy in multiple sclerosis. Here immunoSEQ multiplex PCR was the method, and the copy in TCRdb shows in-frame clones only, minus some. The sample has about 71,000 clones, more than 90% seen once. The material sequenced was peripheral blood, taken in the third trimester of pregnancy. The receptor source for this set is a female donor with multiple sclerosis, enrolled in a pregnancy study.

The chain uses TRBV11-3 and TRBJ2-2; perhaps TRBD2 as D (6 bases). The CDR3 consists of 16 residues. V was trimmed by 1 base and J by 0 bases, leaving 9 bases between them. Germline V gene sequence: CDR1 SGHNT, CDR2 YENEEA. The CDR3 protein is CASSLGGGPNTGELFF. CDR3 sequence (DNA): TGTGCCAGCAGCTTAGGAGGAGGGCCGAACACCGGGGAGCTGTTTTTT.

This clone was detected once. The chain carries TRBV29-1 and TRBJ2-1; 9 positions agree with TRBD2. The CDR3 length is 14 residues. Trimming took 7 bases from V and 2 from J; bases not matched to a gene: 6. CDR1 SQVTM and CDR2 ANQGSEA come from the germline V gene. CDR3 nucleotides: TGCAGCGCAAAACTAGCGGGTCCCTACAATGAGCAGTTCTTC. Encoded protein: CSAKLAGPYNEQFF.

The rearrangement joins TRBV6-5 to TRBJ1-5; maybe TRBD1 (6 bases). V lost 7 bases, J lost 4 bases, and 11 bases lay in between. The length of the CDR3 is 13 residues. Germline CDR1 is MNHEY and CDR2 is SVGAGI. CDR3 in DNA: TGTGCCAGCACCAGAGGACAGAATCAGCCCCAGCATTTT. As protein: CASTRGQNQPQHF.

The chain joins TRBV7-9 to TRBJ2-3, with TRBD2 matching over 12 bases. There are 16 residues in the CDR3. Looked up from germline, CDR1 is SEHNR and CDR2 is FQNEAQ (reference sequence). With 2 bases clipped from V and 3 bases from J, the junction kept 3 bases outside the gene matches. CDR3 nucleotides: TGTGCCAGCAGCTTATTCCTAGCGGGAGGGACAGATACGCAGTATTTT. Its protein product is CASSLFLAGGTDTQYF.

The V call is TRBV5-4, the J call TRBJ2-1, with 9 positions matching TRBD2. This CDR3 comprises 15 residues. V shed 4 bases, J shed 4 bases, and the junction held 6 bases outside the gene matches. The germline V gene encodes CDR1 SGHNT and CDR2 YYREEE (reference sequence). The CDR3 sequence: CASSVAGDWYNEQFF. The CDR3 DNA reads as TGTGCCAGCAGCGTAGCGGGAGATTGGTACAATGAGCAGTTCTTC.

The chain joins TRBV6-5 to TRBJ2-1; TRBD1 matches at 12 bases. Per germline, CDR1 MNHEY and CDR2 SVGAGI. The trim removed 6 bases at V and 8 bases at J, leaving 5 bases unmatched. CDR3 length equals 14 residues. The CDR3 region is CASRPGQGADEQFF. Written as DNA, the CDR3 is TGTGCCAGCAGGCCGGGACAGGGGGCCGATGAGCAGTTCTTC.

The gene calls are TRBV19 and TRBJ1-5; 7 bases are a match to TRBD1. This CDR3 has 14 residues. Per germline, CDR1 LNHDA and CDR2 SQIVND (reference sequence). The V segment lost 7 bases and the J segment 5 bases; nucleotides outside the gene matches: 8. CDR3 loop: CASNPGDSYQPQHF. The CDR3 nucleotides are TGTGCCAGTAACCCCGGGGACAGTTATCAGCCCCAGCATTTT.

This clone was seen a single time. The rearrangement links TRBV11-2 to TRBJ2-5; 8 bases are shared with TRBD1. This CDR3 has 15 amino acids. V lost 2 bases and J lost 4; bases outside the gene matches: 6. Germline CDR1 is SGHAT and CDR2 is FQNNGV. The CDR3: CASSLLRTGRETQYF. CDR3 coding DNA: TGTGCCAGCAGCTTATTGAGGACAGGGAGAGAGACCCAGTACTTC.

J is TRBJ2-3 and V is TRBV9, with TRBD1 as a possible D gene (6 bases). The V and J ends lost 3 bases and 0 bases respectively, with 11 bases between them. The CDR3 runs to 15 residues. The germline V gene encodes CDR1 SGDLS and CDR2 YYNGEE. CDR3 protein: CASSASGVSTDTQYF. Written as DNA, the CDR3 is TGTGCCAGCAGCGCCTCAGGGGTCAGCACAGATACGCAGTATTTT.